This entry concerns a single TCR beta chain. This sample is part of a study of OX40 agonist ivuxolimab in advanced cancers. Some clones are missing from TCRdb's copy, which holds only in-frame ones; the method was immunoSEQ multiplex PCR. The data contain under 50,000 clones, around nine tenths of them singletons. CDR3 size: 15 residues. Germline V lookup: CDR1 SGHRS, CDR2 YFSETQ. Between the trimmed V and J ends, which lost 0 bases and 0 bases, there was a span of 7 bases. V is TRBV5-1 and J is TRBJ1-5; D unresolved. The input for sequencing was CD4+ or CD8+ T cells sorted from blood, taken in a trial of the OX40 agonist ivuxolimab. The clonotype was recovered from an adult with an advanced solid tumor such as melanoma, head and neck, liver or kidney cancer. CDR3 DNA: TGCGCCAGCAGCTTGGGAGATTATAGCAATCAGCCCCAGCATTTT. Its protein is CASSLGDYSNQPQHF.